The T cell receptor (beta chain) described here comes from a study of blood T cell repertoires in COVID-19. Looking at the study overall: The study drew acute and convalescent COVID-19 samples from the United States, Italy and Spain. From T cells, B-cell-depleted T cells, or PBMCs came the material, which was cDNA or gDNA.

Germline V CDR1 and CDR2: SQVTM, ANQGSEA. Trimming left V 7 bases short and J 8 bases short, with 21 bases between. The CDR3 runs to 14 residues. Authors' data handling: Reference gene primer amplification gave estimated nucleated cell counts. The protocol was immunoSEQ multiplex PCR, while the TCRdb copy is restricted to in-frame clones and leaves out a portion. V and J calls and clone size are copied from that table; D and trimming were computed from the DNA. Of fewer than 25,000 clones in the sample, 75% to 95% were seen once. The rearrangement joins TRBV29-1 to TRBJ2-1; D is possibly TRBD2 (5 bases). The clonotype was recovered from an older man with active COVID-19. Material for sequencing was peripheral blood. CDR3 sequence: CSAKKDLAFDEQFF. In DNA form, the CDR3 reads TGCAGCGCCAAAAAGGACTTAGCGTTCGATGAGCAGTTCTTC.